This T cell receptor (beta chain) came from a study of T cell responses to AZD1222 COVID-19 vaccine. Looking at the study overall: The analysis combined second doses at about 4 or about 12 weeks. Findings and limits, study-wide: There were vaccine-associated CD4 TCRs across spike, dominant at 160-218 and 743-854.

Sequencing was performed with immunoSEQ multiplex PCR; in TCRdb, only in-frame clones are kept and a portion is missing. The data contain 150,000 to 200,000 clones, about 86% of them seen just once; the ten biggest clones take up approximately 0.5%. This clone was detected a few times. Its antigen is as yet unknown. The CDR3 is made up of 13 amino acids. V was shortened by 0 bases and J by 5 bases, with 8 bases between the two germline ends. Germline CDR1 and CDR2: SGHNT and YYREEE (reference sequence). The receptor's source is an adult in good health. Source: peripheral blood, taken on day 0 of AZD1222 vaccination. V is TRBV5-4 and J is TRBJ1-1; D gene uncertain. CDR3 nucleotide sequence: TGTGCCAGCAGCTTGGTGGCGGGAACTGAAGCTTTCTTT. Residues: CASSLVAGTEAFF.